This T cell receptor (beta chain) was captured by sequencing in a study of blood T cell repertoires in COVID-19. Study details: Some COVID-19 samples were acute and others convalescent; all came from the United States, Italy and Spain.

Per the original methods: Amplification of reference gene primers was used by the study to estimate nucleated cell counts. TCRdb's copy holds only in-frame clones and misses some; the assay was immunoSEQ multiplex PCR. The D gene and trimming were derived from the DNA, and the V and J assignments and clone size from that table. This sample carries around 50,000 clones, approximately 80% of them seen once, and the ten largest clones take roughly 6.1%. Allocation to cohorts depended on clinical history reported by the participants. This receptor was obtained from a woman aged 50 to 65 with acute COVID-19. Sequenced material: PBMCs or T cells enriched from blood (not recorded which).

CDR3 region: CSASPRGYTF. The CDR3 bases are TGCAGTGCCTCCCCCCGTGGCTACACCTTC. V is TRBV20-1 and J is TRBJ1-2; D is undetermined. Trimming cost V 6 bases and J 7 bases, with 9 bases left between them. The CDR3 extends over 10 amino acids. Germline CDR1 reads DFQATT; CDR2 reads SNEGSKA (reference sequence).